A selection of T cell receptor beta chains follows, all from one sample in a study of T cells after yellow fever vaccination. TCRdb redid the calling of the 5' RACE reads with MiXCR, one entry per CDR3 protein. The table includes under 600,000 distinct CDR3 sequences, less than 15% detected once. This sample comprised PBMCs, obtained on the day of the yellow fever booster vaccination. These receptors all come from a man aged 30 to 39 who received the YFV17D yellow fever vaccine. Each CDR3 is given with its conserved first and last residue. Each record gives: D gene, CDR3 length, J gene, V gene, clone size, CDR3 DNA, CDR3 protein. A D gene is named only where the DNA matches it firmly. Expanded clones get a size class; other rows say once, few or many, or leave the size out.

>-|16|TRBJ1-2|TRBV6-5|few
TGTGCCAGCAGTTACTCCCAGAAAGGGGGGCACTATGGCTACACCTTC
CASSYSQKGGHYGYTF
>TRBD2|14|TRBJ2-5|TRBV5-5|-
TGTGCCAGCACTCAGAGGGCCGGGGGGGAGACCCAGTACTTC
CASTQRAGGETQYF
>TRBD1|14|TRBJ1-1|TRBV5-1|-
TGCGCCAGCAGCTCCGGGACAGGGACGAATGAAGCTTTCTTT
CASSSGTGTNEAFF
>TRBD2|14|TRBJ2-1|TRBV20-1|few
TGCAGTGCTCGTACGGCTAGCGGGACTAATGAGCAGTTCTTC
CSARTASGTNEQFF
>-|16|TRBJ2-3|TRBV7-9|-
TGTGCCAGCAGCTTAGAACAGGGCAAGATCACAGATACGCAGTATTTT
CASSLEQGKITDTQYF
>TRBD2|16|TRBJ2-1|TRBV29-1|few
TGCAGCGTTGGAAGTCTCGGTGCGGGAGTTGAGAATGAGCAGTTCTTC
CSVGSLGAGVENEQFF
>-|13|TRBJ1-2|TRBV25-1|-
TGTGCCAGCAGTCGGGACTTCAGCTATGGCTACACCTTC
CASSRDFSYGYTF
>-|13|TRBJ2-1|TRBV10-3|few
TGTGCCACAACTGACCGGGGTTTCAATGAGCAGTTCTTC
CATTDRGFNEQFF
>TRBD2|14|TRBJ2-7|TRBV20-1|few
TGCAGTGCGACGTCTGGCGGGAGCTCCTACGAGCAGTACTTC
CSATSGGSSYEQYF
>-|15|TRBJ1-5|TRBV5-1|few
TGCGCCAGCAGCTCCACCCCGGATTCCAATCAGCCCCAGCATTTT
CASSSTPDSNQPQHF
>-|12|TRBJ1-1|TRBV11-1|-
TGTGCCAGCAGCGAAGATCCGACTGGAGCTTTCTTT
CASSEDPTGAFF
>TRBD1|15|TRBJ2-5|TRBV3-1|-
TGTGCCAGCAGGGATCACGGGACAGGGCTAGAGACCCAGTACTTC
CASRDHGTGLETQYF
>-|15|TRBJ2-5|TRBV7-9|few
TGTGCCAGCAGCTTAGCAGGGGCCGCTAAGGAGACCCAGTACTTC
CASSLAGAAKETQYF
>TRBD1|15|TRBJ2-1|TRBV20-1|-
TGCAGTGCTACCACCGGGACAGCCGACTACAATGAGCAGTTCTTC
CSATTGTADYNEQFF
>TRBD2|16|TRBJ2-1|TRBV12-3/TRBV12-4|-
TGTGCCAGCAGTTTCCTGTCTAGCGGGAGAACCAATGAGCAGTTCTTC
CASSFLSSGRTNEQFF
>TRBD2|13|TRBJ2-7|TRBV27|many
TGTGCCAGCAGCACCTCGGGACTAGTCGGGCAGTACTTC
CASSTSGLVGQYF
>TRBD1|13|TRBJ2-7|TRBV20-1|many
TGCAGTGCTAGTGGGACAGGGACCTACGAGCAGTACTTC
CSASGTGTYEQYF